These T cell receptor beta chains were read from a single sample in a study of blood T cells in healthy people across ages. MiXCR was run by TCRdb on the 5' RACE reads, yielding one entry per CDR3 protein. The sample holds roughly 2 million distinct CDR3 sequences, approximately 50% seen once. The sequencing input was blood. The receptors derive from a middle-aged woman in good health. CDR3s include the opening cysteine and the closing phenylalanine or tryptophan.

TRBV7-9 CASSLGQWANYGYTF
TRBV10-3 CATTGEGVGSNQPQHF
TRBV3-1 CASSQTGPSGGLYEQYF
TRBV14 CASSEQGPYEQYF
TRBV24-1 CATSGSGRAKNIQYF
TRBV4-1 CASSQPGRRGGYTF
TRBV20-1 CSARGDSQGETQYF
TRBV4-2 CASSPRGTKDEQYF
TRBV7-2 CACSPPLPEQFF
TRBV6-1 CASRRGAQPQHF
TRBV20-1 CSAPPAGPENIQYF
TRBV11-3 CASSTGSGDTTDTQYF
TRBV7-3 CASSLNAAYNSPLHF
TRBV4-2 CASSNRSNTDTQYF
TRBV5-4 CASSGLGTSGGAGTDTQYF
TRBV3-1 CASSQEIQYGETQYF
TRBV29-1 CSVDPGRGETQYF
TRBV5-1 CASSLEAASNYGYTF
TRBV15 CATSRRTTSADTQYF
TRBV20-1 CSARWGTSGRNEQFF
TRBV20-1 CSAGLSHEQFF
TRBV6-5 CASSLRGRANVLTF
TRBV15 CATSRDSPATDTQYF
TRBV4-3 CASSQDSRGPETQYF
TRBV3-1 CASSQVSGGSYEQYF
TRBV15 CATSRGLAGSYNEQFF
TRBV11-2 CASSLVGQGKKYEQYF
TRBV7-2 CASSLMGANTEAFF
TRBV24-1 CASSGTSGGDDVAGTQYF
TRBV7-2 CASSLETSGSTDTQYF
TRBV4-3 CASSQDRNGGVWFF
TRBV6-5 CASSDSEGYEQYF
TRBV28 CASTDTDYEQYF
TRBV4-3 CASSQDLGTGGVNIQYF
TRBV11-1 CASSPSGNTGELFF
TRBV20-1 CSAGTADTQCF
TRBV15 CATSNGDLGKTQYF
TRBV19 CASSIPFETGTSYEQYF
TRBV28 CSSNRDRETQYF
TRBV13 CASSFAGTGDSSPLHF
TRBV5-1 CASAFIDEQFF
TRBV27 CASSLRGLGSYNSPLHF
TRBV21-1 CASSPRQGYETQYF
TRBV6-2/TRBV6-3 CASSYSPGQSLSNQPQHF
TRBV5-1 CASSLDRGQTRDGQYF
TRBV6-5 CAGSTDRGNNQPQHF
TRBV6-2/TRBV6-3 CASSYSSRGATDTQYF
TRBV28 CASSAWTSGGLGGETQYF
TRBV27 CASSLGLYTEAFF
TRBV24-1 CATSEDRASGYTF
TRBV20-1 CSAAPGLHGDTQYF
TRBV5-1 CASNVGFQETQYF
TRBV20-1 CSARFVSSYNEQFF
TRBV7-2 CASSPRGTSIHEQYF
TRBV4-3 CASSQVLPGQGAIGEQFF
TRBV5-6 CASSRQASSYNEQFF
TRBV28 CASSVPGQGGSYEQYF
TRBV5-1 CASSLDPGQGSYEQYF
TRBV7-2 CASSWRDSAPTQYF
TRBV4-1 CASSQEEGPSYEQYF